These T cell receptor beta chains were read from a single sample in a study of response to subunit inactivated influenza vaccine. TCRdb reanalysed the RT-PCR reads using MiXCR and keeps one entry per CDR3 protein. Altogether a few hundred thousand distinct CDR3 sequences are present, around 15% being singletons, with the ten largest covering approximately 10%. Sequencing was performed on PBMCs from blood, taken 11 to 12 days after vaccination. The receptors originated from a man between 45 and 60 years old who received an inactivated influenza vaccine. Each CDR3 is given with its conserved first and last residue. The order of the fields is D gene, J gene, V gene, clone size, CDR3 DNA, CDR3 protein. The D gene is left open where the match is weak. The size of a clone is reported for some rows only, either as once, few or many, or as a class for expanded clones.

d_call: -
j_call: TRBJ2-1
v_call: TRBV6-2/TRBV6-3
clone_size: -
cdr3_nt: TGTGCCAGCAGCTCAGTCCCCACAGGTATTGGCTACAATGAGCAGTTCTTC
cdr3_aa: CASSSVPTGIGYNEQFF

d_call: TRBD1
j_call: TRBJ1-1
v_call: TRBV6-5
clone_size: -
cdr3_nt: TGTGCCAGCAGTTCTAGGGACAGGGGACGAGGCACTGAAGCTTTCTTT
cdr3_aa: CASSSRDRGRGTEAFF

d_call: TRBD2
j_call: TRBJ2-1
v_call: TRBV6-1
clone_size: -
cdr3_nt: TGTGCCAGCAGTCTAGCGGGAGGGACCGATGAGCAGTTCTTC
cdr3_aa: CASSLAGGTDEQFF

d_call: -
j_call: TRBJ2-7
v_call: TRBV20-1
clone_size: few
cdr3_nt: TGCAGTGCCACGGATTCGGGGAAGTCACTCTACGAGCAGTACTTC
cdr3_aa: CSATDSGKSLYEQYF

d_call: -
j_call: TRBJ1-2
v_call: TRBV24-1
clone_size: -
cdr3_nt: TGTGCCACCAGTGATTTGCAAGGGGGGCCCCATGGCTACACCTTC
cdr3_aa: CATSDLQGGPHGYTF

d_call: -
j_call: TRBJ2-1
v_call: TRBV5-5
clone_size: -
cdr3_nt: TGTGCCAGCAGCCCCGGGGGAGACAGATCAAAGAATGAGCAGTTCTTC
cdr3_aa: CASSPGGDRSKNEQFF

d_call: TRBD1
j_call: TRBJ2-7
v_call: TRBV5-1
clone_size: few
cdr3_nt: TGCGCCAGCAGCACTGGACAGGGGGCATACGAGCAGTACTTC
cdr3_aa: CASSTGQGAYEQYF

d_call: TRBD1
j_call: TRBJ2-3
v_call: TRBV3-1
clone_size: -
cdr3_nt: TGTGCCAGCAGCCAAGTAATACAGGGACAGGGGTCGGGAGATACGCAGTATTTT
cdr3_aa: CASSQVIQGQGSGDTQYF

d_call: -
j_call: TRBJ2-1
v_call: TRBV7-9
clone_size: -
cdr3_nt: TGTGCCAGCAGCTTTGGTGGGCACAATGAGCAGTTCTTC
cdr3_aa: CASSFGGHNEQFF

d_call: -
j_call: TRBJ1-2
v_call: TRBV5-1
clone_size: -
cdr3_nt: TGCGCCAGCAGTCCGGACGGAGGGAATGGCTACACCTTC
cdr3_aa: CASSPDGGNGYTF

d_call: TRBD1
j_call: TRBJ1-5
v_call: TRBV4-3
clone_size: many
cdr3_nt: TGCGCCAGCAGCCAAGTCTATCTGGACAGGGATCAGCCCCAGCATTTT
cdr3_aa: CASSQVYLDRDQPQHF

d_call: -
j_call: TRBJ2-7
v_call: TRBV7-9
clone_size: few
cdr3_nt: TGTGCCAGCAGCTCCATTTTGGGGGGCCCCTTATCCGAGCAGTACTTC
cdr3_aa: CASSSILGGPLSEQYF

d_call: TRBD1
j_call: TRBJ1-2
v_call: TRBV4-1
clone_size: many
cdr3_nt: TGCGCCAGCAGCCAGGGACAGGGAAATAACTATGGCTACACCTTC
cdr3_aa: CASSQGQGNNYGYTF

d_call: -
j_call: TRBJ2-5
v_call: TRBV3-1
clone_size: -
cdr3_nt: TGTGCCAGCAGCGCACGAGGGGACCTTCGAAAGACCCAGTACTTC
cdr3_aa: CASSARGDLRKTQYF

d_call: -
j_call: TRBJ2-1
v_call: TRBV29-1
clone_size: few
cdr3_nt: TGCAGCGTTTCAGGACAATTCAATGAGCAGTTCTTC
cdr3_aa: CSVSGQFNEQFF

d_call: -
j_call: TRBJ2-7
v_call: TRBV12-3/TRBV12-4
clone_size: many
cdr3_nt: TGTGCCAGCAGTTTCGGCGACGAGCAGTACTTC
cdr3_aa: CASSFGDEQYF

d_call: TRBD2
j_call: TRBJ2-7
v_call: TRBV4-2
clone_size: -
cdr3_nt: TGTGCCAGCAGCCAAGGGATACACGGGACTAGAACCTACGAGCAGTACTTC
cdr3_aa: CASSQGIHGTRTYEQYF

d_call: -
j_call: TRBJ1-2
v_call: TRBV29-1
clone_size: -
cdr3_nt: TGCAGCGTTGAAGGGAACTATGGCTACACCTTC
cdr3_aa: CSVEGNYGYTF

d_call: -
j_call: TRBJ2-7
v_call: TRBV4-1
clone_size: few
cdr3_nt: TGCGCCAGCAGCCAAGAATTCGGCAGGACCTACGAGCAGTACTTC
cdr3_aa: CASSQEFGRTYEQYF

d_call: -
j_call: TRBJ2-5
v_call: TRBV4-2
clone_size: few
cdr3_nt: TGTGCCAGCAGCCAAGCGACACGAGAGACCCAGTACTTC
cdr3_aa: CASSQATRETQYF

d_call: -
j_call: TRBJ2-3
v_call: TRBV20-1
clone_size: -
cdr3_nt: TGCAGTGCTAGTAGTAGCGCTGGCACAGATACGCAGTATTTT
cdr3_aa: CSASSSAGTDTQYF

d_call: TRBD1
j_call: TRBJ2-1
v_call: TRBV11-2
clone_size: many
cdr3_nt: TGTGCCAGCAGGCAGACAGGGGTCAATGAGCAGTTCTTC
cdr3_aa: CASRQTGVNEQFF

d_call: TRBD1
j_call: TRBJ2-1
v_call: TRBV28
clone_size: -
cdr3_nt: TGTGCCAGCAGCCGGGGGCCGGGACAGGGGTACAGTGAGCAGTTCTTC
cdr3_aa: CASSRGPGQGYSEQFF

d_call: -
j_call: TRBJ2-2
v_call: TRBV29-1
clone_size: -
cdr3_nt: TGCAGCGCCTACCTAGGGACGGGGAACACCGGGGAGCTGTTTTTT
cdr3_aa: CSAYLGTGNTGELFF

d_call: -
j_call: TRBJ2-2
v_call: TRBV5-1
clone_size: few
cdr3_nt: TGCGCCAGCAGTTGGGACTTCCCTAACACCGGGGAGCTGTTTTTT
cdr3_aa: CASSWDFPNTGELFF

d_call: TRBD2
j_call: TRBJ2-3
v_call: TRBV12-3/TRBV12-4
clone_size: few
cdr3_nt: TGTGCCAGCAGACTAGGACTAGCGGGGGGTGCTAGCACAGATACGCAGTATTTT
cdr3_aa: CASRLGLAGGASTDTQYF

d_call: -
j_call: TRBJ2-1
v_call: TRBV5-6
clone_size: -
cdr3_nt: TGTGCCAGCAGCTTGGGCCGGGAGTTGTTCTACAATGAGCAGTTCTTC
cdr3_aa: CASSLGRELFYNEQFF

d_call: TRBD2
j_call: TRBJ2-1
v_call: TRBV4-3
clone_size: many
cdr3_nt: TGCGCCAGCAGCCAAGAGGGAGCGGGGAGCTCCTACAATGAGCAGTTCTTC
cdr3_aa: CASSQEGAGSSYNEQFF

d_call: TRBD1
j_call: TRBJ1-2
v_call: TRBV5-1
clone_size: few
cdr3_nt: TGCGCCAGCAGCTTGGGGACAGGGTCTGTTGGCTACACCTTC
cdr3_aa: CASSLGTGSVGYTF

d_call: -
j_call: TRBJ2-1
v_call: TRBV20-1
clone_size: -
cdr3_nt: TGCAGTGCTCAAAAGTATGAGCAGTTCTTC
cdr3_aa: CSAQKYEQFF

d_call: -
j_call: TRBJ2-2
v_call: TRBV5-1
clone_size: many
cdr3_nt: TGCGCCAGCAGCCCCCTCGGAGGGCGGAACACCGGGGAGCTGTTTTTT
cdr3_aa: CASSPLGGRNTGELFF

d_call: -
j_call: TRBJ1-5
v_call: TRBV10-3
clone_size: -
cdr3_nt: TGTGCCATCAGTGAGTCCGGGACACAGAATCAGCCCCAGCATTTT
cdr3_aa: CAISESGTQNQPQHF

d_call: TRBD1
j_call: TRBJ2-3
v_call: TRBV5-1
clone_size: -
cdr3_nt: TGCGCCAGCAGCGGAACCGGGACAGGGATTGCAGATACGCAGTATTTT
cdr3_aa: CASSGTGTGIADTQYF

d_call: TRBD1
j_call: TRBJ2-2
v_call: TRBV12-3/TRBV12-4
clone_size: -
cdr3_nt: TGTGCCAGCAGTTTTGGGCACAGGGGGGACACCGGGGAGCTGTTTTTT
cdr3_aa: CASSFGHRGDTGELFF

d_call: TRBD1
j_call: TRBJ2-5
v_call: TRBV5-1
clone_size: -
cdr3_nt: TGCGCCAGCTCAGGGACAGGACAAGAGACCCAGTACTTC
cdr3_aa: CASSGTGQETQYF

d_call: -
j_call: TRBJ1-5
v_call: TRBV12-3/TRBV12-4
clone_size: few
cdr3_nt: TGTGCCAGCAGTTTTTTGTCAGGTCTTAGCAATCAGCCCCAGCATTTT
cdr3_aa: CASSFLSGLSNQPQHF

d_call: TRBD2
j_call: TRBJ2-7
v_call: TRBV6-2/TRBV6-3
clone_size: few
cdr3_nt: TGTGCCAGCAGTGATACAGCGGGGGAGCAGTACTTC
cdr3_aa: CASSDTAGEQYF

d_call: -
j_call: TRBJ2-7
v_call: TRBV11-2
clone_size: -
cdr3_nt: TGTGCCAGCAGCTTAGTGGCGGGCAGTCCGTCGACCCCCTACGAGCAGTACTTC
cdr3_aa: CASSLVAGSPSTPYEQYF

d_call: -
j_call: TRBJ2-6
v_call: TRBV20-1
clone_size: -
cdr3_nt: TGCAGTGCTACCAGGGGTTCTGGGGCCAACGTCCTGACTTTC
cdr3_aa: CSATRGSGANVLTF

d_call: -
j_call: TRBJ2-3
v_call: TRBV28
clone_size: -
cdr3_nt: TGTGCCAGCAGTCCGCGGCCCCATAGGTCGACAGATACGCAGTATTTT
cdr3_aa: CASSPRPHRSTDTQYF

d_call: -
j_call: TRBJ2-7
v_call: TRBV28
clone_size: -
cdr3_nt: TGTGCCAGCAGCCGAACAGGCGCCCTAGGCTACGAGCAGTACTTC
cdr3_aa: CASSRTGALGYEQYF

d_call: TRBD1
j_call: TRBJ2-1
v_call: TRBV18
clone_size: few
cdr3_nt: TGTGCCAGCTCACCACTCGGACAGGGAACCTACAATGAGCAGTTCTTC
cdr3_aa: CASSPLGQGTYNEQFF

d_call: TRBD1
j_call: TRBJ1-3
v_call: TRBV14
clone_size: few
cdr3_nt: TGTGCCAGCAGCCAAGATTTGGCGACAGGGGGAAACACCATATATTTT
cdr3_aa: CASSQDLATGGNTIYF

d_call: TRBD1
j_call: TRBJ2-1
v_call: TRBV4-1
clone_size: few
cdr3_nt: TGCGCCAGCAGCCAGGTTTCCCAGGGGGCGGGAAATGAGCAGTTCTTC
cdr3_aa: CASSQVSQGAGNEQFF

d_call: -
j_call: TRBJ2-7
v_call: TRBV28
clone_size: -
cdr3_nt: TGTGCTACTCTGGAACGTAGCGGTTACTACGAGCAGTACTTC
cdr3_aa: CATLERSGYYEQYF

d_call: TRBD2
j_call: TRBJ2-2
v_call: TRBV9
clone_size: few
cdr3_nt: TGTGCCAGCAGCGTAGTGGGAGGGTCCGGGGAGCTGTTTTTT
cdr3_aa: CASSVVGGSGELFF

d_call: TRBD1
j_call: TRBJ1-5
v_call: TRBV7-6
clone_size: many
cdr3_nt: TGTGCCAGCAGCGCAGGGACAGGGGATCAGCCCCAGCATTTT
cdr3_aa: CASSAGTGDQPQHF

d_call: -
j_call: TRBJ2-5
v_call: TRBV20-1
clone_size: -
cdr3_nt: TGCAGTGCCAGGGGGGGCAGGGACTGGGAGACCCAGTACTTC
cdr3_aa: CSARGGRDWETQYF

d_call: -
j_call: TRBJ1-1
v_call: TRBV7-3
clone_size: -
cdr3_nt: TGTGCCAGCAGCTCCCCGGGATCGGGTCGTGCCACTGAAGCTTTCTTT
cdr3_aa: CASSSPGSGRATEAFF

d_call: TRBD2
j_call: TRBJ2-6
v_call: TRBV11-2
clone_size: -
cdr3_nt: TGTGCCAGCAGCGTACTAGCGGGAGGCTCTGGGGCCAACGTCCTGACTTTC
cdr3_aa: CASSVLAGGSGANVLTF

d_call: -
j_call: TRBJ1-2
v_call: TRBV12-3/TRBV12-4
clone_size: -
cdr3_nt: TGTGCCAGCAGGAGACCGGGACTTGGTGGCTACACCTTC
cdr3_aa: CASRRPGLGGYTF

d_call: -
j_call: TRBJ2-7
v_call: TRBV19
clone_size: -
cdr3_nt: TGTGCCAGTAGTATGTCAGTGGGAGCCTACGAGCAGTACTTC
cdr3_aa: CASSMSVGAYEQYF

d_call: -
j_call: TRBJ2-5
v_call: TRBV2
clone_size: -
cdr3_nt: TGTGCCAGCAGTGAAGCGCTACAGGGTCGTGGAGAGACCCAGTACTTC
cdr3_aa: CASSEALQGRGETQYF

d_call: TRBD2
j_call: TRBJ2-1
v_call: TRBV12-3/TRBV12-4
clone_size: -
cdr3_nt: TGTGCCAGCAGTTTAGCCGGACTAGCGGGAGTACTAGGTGAGCAGTTCTTC
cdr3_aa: CASSLAGLAGVLGEQFF

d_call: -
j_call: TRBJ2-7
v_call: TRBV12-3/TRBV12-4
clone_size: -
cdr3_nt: TGTGCCAGCAGTTTCGACCGATTCAACTACGAGCAGTACTTC
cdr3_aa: CASSFDRFNYEQYF

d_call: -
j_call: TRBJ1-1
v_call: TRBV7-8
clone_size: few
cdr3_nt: TGTGCCAGCAGCTTGACCAGGGTGGGCCGGAACACTGAAGCTTTCTTT
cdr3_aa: CASSLTRVGRNTEAFF

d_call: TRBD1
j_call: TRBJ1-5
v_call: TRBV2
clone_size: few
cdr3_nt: TGTGCCAGCTGGACGGGACAGGGCAATCAGCCCCAGCATTTT
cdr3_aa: CASWTGQGNQPQHF